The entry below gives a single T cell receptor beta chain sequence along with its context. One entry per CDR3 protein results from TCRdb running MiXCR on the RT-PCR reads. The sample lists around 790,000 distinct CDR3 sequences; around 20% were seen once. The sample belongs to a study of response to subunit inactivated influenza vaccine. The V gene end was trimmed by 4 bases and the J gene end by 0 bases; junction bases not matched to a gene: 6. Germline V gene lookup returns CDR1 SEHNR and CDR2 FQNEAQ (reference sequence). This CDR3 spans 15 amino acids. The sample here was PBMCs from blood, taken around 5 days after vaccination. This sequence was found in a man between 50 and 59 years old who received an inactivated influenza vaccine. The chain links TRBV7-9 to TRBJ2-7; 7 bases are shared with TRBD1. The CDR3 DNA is TGTGCCAGCAGCTACGGACAGGCACCCTCCTACGAGCAGTACTTC. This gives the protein CASSYGQAPSYEQYF.